This TCR beta chain is drawn from a study of coeliac disease. Study-wide context: Disease groups: newly diagnosed active, refractory type I, gluten-free-diet controlled.

Points from the study as a whole: Published gliadin-specific TRB sequences appeared in about 50% of the 18 coeliac samples, 1 of 6 controls.

For this clone: Antigen: not known.

Clones were sequenced by immunoSEQ multiplex PCR, and TCRdb holds only the in-frame ones, with some missing. In the table there are more than 4,500 clones, over 55% of which are singletons. The TCR comes from a woman in her 70s with celiac disease. The sample taken for sequencing was lamina propria lymphocytes from the gut.

The CDR3 spells CSVEDLDRGSWGDTQYF. The CDR3 DNA reads as TGCAGCGTTGAAGACTTAGACAGGGGTTCTTGGGGAGATACGCAGTATTTT. The rearrangement uses TRBV29-1 and TRBJ2-3; 8 nucleotides agree with TRBD1. The germline V gene encodes CDR1 SQVTM and CDR2 ANQGSEA. This CDR3 spans 17 amino acids. Trimming at V came to 0 bases and at J to 5 bases, leaving 13 bases not matched to a gene.